Below, one T cell receptor (beta chain) is given with its context. Its antigen is still unknown. No much larger clonotype is one base removed from it; base qualities were not supplied. CDR1 and CDR2 were assigned from the germline V gene as SGHRS and YFSETQ. From cysteine to phenylalanine, the CDR3 is 15 amino acids long. CDR3 DNA only is kept here, 45 bases in frame from base 1. V lost 0 bases and J lost 5 bases; the stretch between them is 12 bases long. In the prospective study, participants were about 18 to 95 years old, resided in fewer than 25 geographic areas of the United States, and were enrolled through a virtual design. In the prospective study, cohorts were assigned on the basis of participant-reported clinical history obtained from a screening survey and a study questionnaire. For ImmuneRACE Cohort 3, a participant was defined as recovered based on two consecutive negative NP/OP PCR tests, clearance by a healthcare professional, or resolution of symptoms. Each participant in the prospective study had whole blood, serum and a nasopharyngeal or oropharyngeal swab collected by mobile phlebotomists. Prospective study participants could optionally give additional blood draws and questionnaires over an approximately two-month period. Prospective study blood samples were shipped either frozen or at room temperature before DNA extraction.

The data were obtained in a study of blood T cell repertoires in COVID-19 (dated by TCRdb to 2019 to 2021). Regarding the research as a whole: Samples from collaborators originated in the United States, Italy and Spain and spanned both the acute and convalescent phases of COVID-19. HLA class I and class II types, where available, came from metadata supplied by the sample provider rather than from assay-based typing. The samples were drawn from the first 160 participants of the ongoing ImmuneRACE study and from 1,200 or so subjects provided by 6 global collaborators. The material from the prospective study consisted of cDNA or gDNA derived from T cells, B-cell-depleted T cells, or PBMCs. The dataset comprised deeply sampled blood TCRbeta repertoires from subjects exposed to, actively infected with, or recovered from COVID-19. The repertoires were released in a freely available public database meant as a resource for research on the immune response to SARS-CoV-2. A de-identified subject ID, COVID-19 status, age in years and sex were almost always included in the sample metadata.

What the study reported, not specific to this receptor: The quantity of clinical and demographic metadata differed by source and by participant and was supplied without curation.

The immunoSEQ Assay, a bias-controlled multiplex PCR, was used to amplify TCRbeta CDR3 regions from genomic DNA. The original pipeline was this. The number of nucleated cells in each sample was estimated from the amplification of reference gene primers within the assay. Sequence reads were collapsed and filtered to measure the absolute abundance of every unique TCRbeta CDR3 rearrangement. For each sample, productive Simpson clonality was calculated by taking the square root of Simpson's diversity index across productive rearrangements. Here the immuneACCESS table is served through TCRdb, limited to in-frame sequences with V and J called. Missing clones are a known gap in these copies; in checked studies unresolved V genes cover under half, and the rest lacks a known reason. V and J calls and clone size are copied from that table; D and trimming were computed from the DNA. Across this sample there are about 250,000 clones, with approximately 85% seen only once. Of the sample, around 4.5% falls within the top ten clones.

The origin of this receptor is a woman aged 25 to 39 who had recovered from COVID-19. Material: PBMCs or T cells enriched from blood (not recorded which). The rearrangement combines TRBV5-1 with TRBJ1-5; a tentative D match to TRBD1 spans 6 bases. The sequenced DNA: TGCGCCAGCAGCTTGGGCTCAGGGGTGCATCAGCCCCAGCATTTT. Its protein is CASSLGSGVHQPQHF.